This paragraph covers one TCR beta chain sequence. These data originate in a study of blood T cell repertoires in COVID-19. In the study overall: Italy, Spain and the United States were the sources of the convalescent and acute COVID-19 samples. PBMCs, B-cell-depleted T cells, or T cells provided the cDNA or gDNA that made up the material.

Original processing methods: Counts of nucleated cells, estimated from reference gene primer amplification, were obtained. Data came from immunoSEQ multiplex PCR; TCRdb stores just in-frame clones and leaves some out. The V and J calls and clone size were taken over from that table, and D and trimming were inferred from the DNA. The sample comprises about 230,000 clones, approximately 90% of which are singletons, and under 14% rests with the top ten. Patients from Seattle were sampled longitudinally, starting during active infection. CDR1 and CDR2 (germline): MGHRA, YSYEKL. The CDR3 spans 15 residues. Trimming left V 2 bases short and J 2 bases short, with 10 bases between.

The chain is built from TRBV4-1 and TRBJ1-3; unclear D gene. The sequencing input was peripheral blood. The sequence was obtained from a man aged 45 to 65 with COVID-19, enrolled during active disease. CDR3 sequence (DNA): TGCGCCAGCAGCCAATTCGGGTTCCCTGGAAACACCATATATTTT. It yields the protein CASSQFGFPGNTIYF.